What follows are 22 T cell receptor beta chains derived from one specimen sequenced in a study of T cell responses to AZD1222 COVID-19 vaccine (dated by TCRdb to the early 2020s). The library was prepared using the immunoSEQ multiplex PCR assay. This is the immuneACCESS table as TCRdb keeps it, with only in-frame sequences that have V and J called. A part of the clones is gone; compared with another copy, unresolved V genes explain less than half, and the rest is unexplained. The sample contains around 140,000 clones, around 91% of them found a single time. The ten largest clones take up 9% to 9.5% of the sample. What this sample's time point label stands for: about 28 days (+/-7) after the second vaccine dose. This specimen was peripheral blood, taken 28 days after the second AZD1222 dose. The receptors were sampled from an adult who received the AZD1222 COVID-19 vaccine.

The chain's CDR3 is CAWISGTTNTGELFF. CDR3 DNA sequence: TGTGCCTGGATCTCCGGGACTACGAACACCGGGGAGCTGTTTTTT. This sequence joins TRBV30 and TRBJ2-2; 7 bases align to TRBD2. V was pared by 4 bases and J by 0 bases, with 5 bases of the junction left unmatched. Per germline, CDR1 GTSNPN and CDR2 SVGIG (reference sequence). The CDR3 is made up of 15 amino acids.

The chain has TRBV6-5 and TRBJ1-4; D unresolved. The CDR3 is 13 residues long. The V end lost 0 bases, the J end lost 8 bases, and 7 bases lay between the germline ends. Germline V lookup: CDR1 MNHEY, CDR2 SVGAGI. CDR3 loop: CASSYSFTEKLFF. The CDR3 nucleotides are TGTGCCAGCAGTTACTCGTTCACCGAAAAACTGTTTTTT.

This chain connects TRBV11-1 to TRBJ1-1, with D possibly TRBD1 on 5 matching bases. This CDR3 has 12 residues. V lost 8 bases to trimming and J lost 4 bases, with 11 bases between them. Germline V gene sequence: CDR1 SGHAT, CDR2 FQDESV (reference sequence). The CDR3 region has the DNA TGTGCCAGCGGTGAGGGGACCACTGAAGCTTTCTTT. Protein sequence: CASGEGTTEAFF.

The chain combines TRBV25-1 with TRBJ2-7; 8 bases line up with TRBD2. Germline CDR1 is MGHDK and CDR2 is SYGVNS. The CDR3 totals 12 residues. V lost 3 bases, J lost 13 bases, and 8 bases stayed unmatched. CDR3 sequence (DNA): TGTGCCAGCAGTGATGGGGGACTAGGTTCCTACTTC. Amino acids: CASSDGGLGSYF.

This chain joins TRBV6-2 or TRBV6-3 and TRBJ2-3; tentative D call: TRBD1 (6 bases). The CDR3 is 14 amino acids. Trimming removed 5 bases at V and 1 base at J, with 10 bases between. Per the germline V gene, CDR1 is MNHEY and CDR2 is SVGEGT. The CDR3 reads CASSKGHRTDTQYF. The CDR3, as DNA: TGTGCCAGCAGTAAGGGACATCGCACAGATACGCAGTATTTT.

CDR3: CASSETTVMNTEAFF. CDR3 in DNA: TGTGCCAGCAGTGAAACGACAGTTATGAACACTGAAGCTTTCTTT. J is TRBJ1-1 and V is TRBV2; tentative D call: TRBD1 (5 bases). Germline CDR1 reads SNHLY; CDR2 reads FYNNEI. The germline V and J ends were trimmed by 2 bases and 0 bases, with 10 bases remaining between them. The CDR3 loop spans 15 amino acids.

The V call is TRBV10-3, the J call TRBJ1-1; 7 nucleotides align to TRBD1. V lost 2 bases, J lost 1 base, and 4 bases stayed unmatched. This CDR3 has 15 residues. CDR1 ENHRY and CDR2 SYGVKD come from the germline V gene. The CDR3 region has the DNA TGTGCCATCAGTGAGCGACAGGGTACGAACACTGAAGCTTTCTTT. It yields the protein CAISERQGTNTEAFF.

V and J are TRBV30 and TRBJ1-1, with D uncertain. The CDR3 runs to 13 residues. V was trimmed by 0 bases and J by 1 base, leaving 6 bases between them. Germline assignment: CDR1 GTSNPN and CDR2 SVGIG (reference sequence). DNA of the CDR3: TGTGCCTGGAGTGTCGGTGCGAACACTGAAGCTTTCTTT. Its translation: CAWSVGANTEAFF.

This chain connects TRBV3-1 (or the pseudogene TRBV3-2) to TRBJ2-3, with 10 positions matching TRBD2. CDR1 is LGHDT and CDR2 is YNNKEL in the germline V gene (reference sequence). This CDR3 is 15 amino acids long. V was pared by 1 base and J by 6 bases, with 4 bases of the junction left unmatched. The DNA for the CDR3 is TGTGCCAGCAGCCAAGGCCTAGCGGGAGATGATACGCAGTATTTT. Encoded protein: CASSQGLAGDDTQYF.

This clone is a singleton in its sample. This rearrangement joins TRBV6-6 to TRBJ1-1, with a weak D call TRBD1 (6 bases). Trimming left V 2 bases short and J 3 bases short, with 7 bases between. CDR1 and CDR2 (germline): MNHNY, SVGAGI (reference sequence). The CDR3 sequence is 13 residues long. The CDR3 loop is CASSYGGHTEAFF. The CDR3 nucleotides are TGTGCCAGCAGTTACGGGGGGCACACTGAAGCTTTCTTT.

The chain links TRBV28 to TRBJ2-7; 8 bases are a match to TRBD2. Trimming removed 5 bases from V and 0 bases from J; junction bases left unmatched: 6. CDR3 length: 15 amino acids. Germline CDR1 MDHEN, CDR2 SYDVKM. CDR3 in DNA: TGTGCCAGCAGTCTGGCACTAGCGGTCTCCTACGAGCAGTACTTC. Encoded protein: CASSLALAVSYEQYF.

V gene TRBV11-3 combines with J gene TRBJ1-6, with D maybe TRBD1 (6 bases). The germline V and J ends were trimmed by 4 bases and 7 bases, with 11 bases remaining between them. CDR1 and CDR2 from the germline V gene are SGHNT and YENEEA. This CDR3 comprises 14 residues. CDR3 in DNA: TGTGCCAGCAGCTCCGGACAGCAGAATTCACCCCTCCACTTT. This translates into CASSSGQQNSPLHF.

This chain uses TRBV27 with TRBJ2-2, with 8 bases fitting TRBD2. Germline loops: CDR1 MNHEY, CDR2 SMNVEV (reference sequence). The CDR3 is 16 residues long. Trimming removed 3 bases from V and 4 bases from J; junction bases left unmatched: 7. CDR3 sequence reads: CASSFFRGGITGELFF. The CDR3 bases are TGTGCCAGCAGTTTCTTCCGGGGGGGTATCACCGGGGAGCTGTTTTTT.

The V call is TRBV4-2, the J call TRBJ2-3, with D perhaps TRBD2 (5 bases). CDR1 LGHNA and CDR2 YNFKEQ come from the germline V gene. V was shortened by 1 base and J by 11 bases, with 10 bases between the two germline ends. The CDR3 totals 12 residues. This chain's CDR3 is CASSQGPREQYF. The CDR3 bases are TGTGCCAGCAGCCAAGGTCCCCGGGAGCAGTATTTT.

This clone was counted a few times. The chain uses TRBV5-5 and TRBJ1-2; D is unresolved. This CDR3 has 14 residues. Trimming took 6 bases from V and 2 from J, leaving 14 bases between them. The germline CDR1 and CDR2 sequences are SGHKS and YYEKEE (reference sequence). Here the CDR3 reads CASNIPGSNYGYTF. The CDR3 DNA reads as TGTGCCAGCAATATACCGGGATCAAACTATGGCTACACCTTC. Looking up the rest from reference TRBV5-5 and TRBJ1-2 gives the full variable domain: DAGVTQSPTHLIKTRGQQVTLRCSPISGHKSVSWYQQVLGQGPQFIFQYYEKEERGRGNFPDRFSARQFPNYSSELNVNALLLGDSALYLCASNIPGSNYGYTFGSGTRLTVV.

This clone was counted once. This chain uses TRBV4-1 with TRBJ1-2; TRBD1 might be the D (6 bases). Trimming shortened V by 4 bases and J by 1 base, and 16 bases separated the two germline ends. Germline V CDR1 and CDR2: MGHRA, YSYEKL. This CDR3 comprises 16 residues. The CDR3 DNA follows: TGCGCCAGCAGCCTAGAGGGGGACACCCATAACTATGGCTACACCTTC. Its protein is CASSLEGDTHNYGYTF.

This chain uses TRBV11-2 with TRBJ2-5; D gene unclear. Germline V gives CDR1 SGHAT, CDR2 FQNNGV. Deletions cut 2 bases from V and 5 bases from J, with 6 bases between. The CDR3 is made up of 12 amino acids. The CDR3 region has the DNA TGTGCCAGCAGCTTATCATCTGAGACCCAGTACTTC. This encodes CASSLSSETQYF.

The chain carries TRBV2 and TRBJ1-5; 7 bases match TRBD1. Trimming removed 4 bases from V and 6 bases from J; junction bases left unmatched: 9. CDR3 length: 15 residues. Per germline, CDR1 SNHLY and CDR2 FYNNEI. The CDR3 spells CASSANPGTAQPQHF. CDR3 in DNA: TGTGCCAGCAGTGCTAACCCCGGGACAGCTCAGCCCCAGCATTTT.

The chain couples TRBV4-1 to TRBJ1-2, with TRBD1 as a possible D gene (5 bases). There are 15 residues in the CDR3. Per the germline V gene, CDR1 is MGHRA and CDR2 is YSYEKL. The V and J ends lost 0 bases and 8 bases respectively, with 16 bases between them. CDR3 DNA: TGCGCCAGCAGCCAAGATCGGGGCGGGGGTCGAGGCTACACCTTC. Protein sequence: CASSQDRGGGRGYTF.

The chain is built from TRBV7-9 and TRBJ2-1; D unresolved. The V and J ends lost 1 base and 5 bases respectively, with 9 bases between them. This CDR3 has 14 residues. Per the germline V gene, CDR1 is SEHNR and CDR2 is FQNEAQ (reference sequence). For the CDR3, the DNA is TGTGCCAGCAGCTTAGTAGGGCCAAACAATGAGCAGTTCTTC. It specifies CASSLVGPNNEQFF.

The V and J genes are TRBV4-3 and TRBJ1-2; TRBD1 agrees at 9 bases. The CDR3 is made up of 15 amino acids. CDR1 LGHNA and CDR2 YSLEER come from the germline V gene. The V gene end was trimmed by 1 base and the J gene end by 8 bases; junction bases not matched to a gene: 8. CDR3 DNA sequence: TGCGCCAGCAGCCAAGTCCGGGACAGGGCCGGGGGCTACACCTTC. It specifies CASSQVRDRAGGYTF.

This clone came up once. This sequence joins TRBV7-2 and TRBJ1-3; no reliable D call. V lost 7 bases, J lost 0 bases, and 7 bases lay in between. Germline V gene data show CDR1 as SGHTA and CDR2 as FQGNSA. This CDR3 region has 13 residues. CDR3 coding DNA: TGTGCCAGCACTAGGAACTCTGGAAACACCATATATTTT. Encoded protein: CASTRNSGNTIYF.